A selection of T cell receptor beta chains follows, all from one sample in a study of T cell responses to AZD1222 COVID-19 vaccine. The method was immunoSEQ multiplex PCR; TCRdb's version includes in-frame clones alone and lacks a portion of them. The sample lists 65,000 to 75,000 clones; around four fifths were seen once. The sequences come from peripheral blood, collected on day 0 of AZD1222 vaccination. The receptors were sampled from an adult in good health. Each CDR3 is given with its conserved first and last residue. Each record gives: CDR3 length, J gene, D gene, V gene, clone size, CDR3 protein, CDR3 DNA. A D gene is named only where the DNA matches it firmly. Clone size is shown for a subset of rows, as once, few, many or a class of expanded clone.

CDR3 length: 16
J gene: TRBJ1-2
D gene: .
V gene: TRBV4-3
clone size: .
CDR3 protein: CASSQDMRVDAYGYTF
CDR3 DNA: TGCGCCAGCAGCCAAGATATGAGGGTTGACGCCTATGGCTACACCTTC

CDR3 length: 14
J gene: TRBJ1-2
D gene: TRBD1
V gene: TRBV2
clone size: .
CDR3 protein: CASSGGDRASRYTF
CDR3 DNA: TGTGCCAGCAGTGGTGGGGACAGGGCCTCTCGCTACACCTTC

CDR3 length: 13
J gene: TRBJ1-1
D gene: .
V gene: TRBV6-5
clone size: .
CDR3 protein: CASKNRGPVEAFF
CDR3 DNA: TGTGCCAGCAAAAACCGGGGGCCAGTTGAAGCTTTCTTT

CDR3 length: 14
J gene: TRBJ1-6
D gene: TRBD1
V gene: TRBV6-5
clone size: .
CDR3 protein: CASRTGQANSPLHF
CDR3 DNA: TGTGCCAGCAGGACCGGACAGGCAAATTCACCCCTCCACTTT

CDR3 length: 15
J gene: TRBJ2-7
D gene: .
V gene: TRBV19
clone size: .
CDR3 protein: CASSTPGHPQNEQYF
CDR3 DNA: TGTGCCAGTAGTACCCCGGGACACCCCCAGAACGAGCAGTACTTC

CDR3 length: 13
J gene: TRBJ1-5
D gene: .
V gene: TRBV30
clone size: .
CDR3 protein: CAWTIGGNQPQHF
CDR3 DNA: TGTGCCTGGACCATAGGGGGGAATCAGCCCCAGCATTTT

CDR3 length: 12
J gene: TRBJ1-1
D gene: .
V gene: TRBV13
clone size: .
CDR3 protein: CASSSRVTEAFF
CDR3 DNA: TGTGCCAGCAGCTCCCGGGTCACTGAAGCTTTCTTT

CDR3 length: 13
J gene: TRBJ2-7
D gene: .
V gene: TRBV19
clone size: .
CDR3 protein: CASSIGAGYEQYF
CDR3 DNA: TGTGCCAGTAGTATAGGTGCGGGGTACGAGCAGTACTTC

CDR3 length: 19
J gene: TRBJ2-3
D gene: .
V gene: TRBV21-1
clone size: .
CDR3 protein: CASSSGTRRGDTSADTQYF
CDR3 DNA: TGTGCCAGCAGTTCCGGGACCAGAAGGGGAGACACGTCAGCAGATACGCAGTATTTT

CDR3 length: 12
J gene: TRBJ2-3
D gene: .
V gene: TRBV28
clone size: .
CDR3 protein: CASSPDTDTQYF
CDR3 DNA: TGTGCCAGCAGCCCAGACACAGATACGCAGTATTTT

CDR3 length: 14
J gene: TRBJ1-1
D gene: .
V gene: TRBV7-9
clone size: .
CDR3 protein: CASSPWTENTEAFF
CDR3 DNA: TGTGCCAGCAGCCCTTGGACTGAGAACACTGAAGCTTTCTTT

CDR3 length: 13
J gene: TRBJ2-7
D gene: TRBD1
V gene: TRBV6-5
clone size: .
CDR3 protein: CASRGQGRDEQYF
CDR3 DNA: TGTGCCAGCAGGGGACAGGGGCGCGACGAGCAGTACTTC

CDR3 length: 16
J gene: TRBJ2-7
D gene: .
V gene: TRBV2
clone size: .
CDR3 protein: CASSESELRVFYEQYF
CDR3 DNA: TGTGCCAGCAGTGAATCTGAGCTGAGGGTCTTCTACGAGCAGTACTTC

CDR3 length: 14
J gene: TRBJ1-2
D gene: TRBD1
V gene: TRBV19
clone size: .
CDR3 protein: CASSTQQGLGGYTF
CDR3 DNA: TGTGCCAGTAGTACCCAACAGGGGCTAGGTGGCTACACCTTC

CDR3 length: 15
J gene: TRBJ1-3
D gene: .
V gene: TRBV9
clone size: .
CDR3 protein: CASSLDGFSGNTIYF
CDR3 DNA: TGTGCCAGCAGTCTAGACGGATTCTCTGGAAACACCATATATTTT

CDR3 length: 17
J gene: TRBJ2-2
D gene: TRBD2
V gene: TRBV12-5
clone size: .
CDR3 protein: CASGSGLAEIGSGELFF
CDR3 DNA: TGTGCTAGTGGTTCAGGACTAGCGGAAATAGGGTCCGGGGAGCTGTTTTTT

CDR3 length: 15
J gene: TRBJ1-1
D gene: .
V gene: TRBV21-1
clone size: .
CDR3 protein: CASSTRTERNTEAFF
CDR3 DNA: TGTGCCAGCAGCACCCGGACGGAGCGAAACACTGAAGCTTTCTTT

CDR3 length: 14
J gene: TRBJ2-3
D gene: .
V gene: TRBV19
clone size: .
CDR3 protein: CASSDRRFTDTQYF
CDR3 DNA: TGTGCCAGTAGTGACAGGCGATTCACAGATACGCAGTATTTT

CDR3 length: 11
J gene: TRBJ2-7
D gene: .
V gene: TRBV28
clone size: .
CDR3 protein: CAIQGGYEQYF
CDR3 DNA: TGTGCCATTCAGGGGGGCTACGAGCAGTACTTC

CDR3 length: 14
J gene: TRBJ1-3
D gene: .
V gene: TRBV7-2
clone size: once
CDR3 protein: CASSPLIGGNTIYF
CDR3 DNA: TGTGCCAGCAGCCCACTAATAGGGGGAAACACCATATATTTT

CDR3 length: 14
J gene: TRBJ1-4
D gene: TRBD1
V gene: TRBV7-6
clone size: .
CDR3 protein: CASSSGTGPGKLFF
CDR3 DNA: TGTGCCAGCAGCTCCGGGACAGGGCCAGGAAAACTGTTTTTT

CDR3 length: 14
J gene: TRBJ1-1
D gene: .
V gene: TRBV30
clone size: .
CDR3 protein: CAWRGDMMNTEAFF
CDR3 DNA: TGTGCCTGGAGGGGGGACATGATGAACACTGAAGCTTTCTTT

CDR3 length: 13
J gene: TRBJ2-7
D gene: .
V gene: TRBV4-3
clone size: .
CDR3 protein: CASSQGTTDEQYF
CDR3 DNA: TGCGCCAGCAGCCAAGGGACTACGGACGAGCAGTACTTC

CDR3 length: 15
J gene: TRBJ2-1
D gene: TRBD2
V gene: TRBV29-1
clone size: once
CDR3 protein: CSVERRERSYNEQFF
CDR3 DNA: TGCAGCGTTGAGAGGCGGGAGAGGTCCTACAATGAGCAGTTCTTC

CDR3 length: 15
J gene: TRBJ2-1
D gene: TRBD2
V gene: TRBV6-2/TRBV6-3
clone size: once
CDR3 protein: CASSYLAGGINEQFF
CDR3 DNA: TGTGCCAGCAGTTACCTAGCGGGGGGTATCAATGAGCAGTTCTTC

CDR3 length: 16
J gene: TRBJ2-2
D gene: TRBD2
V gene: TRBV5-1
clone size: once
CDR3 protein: CASSLASGGPTGELFF
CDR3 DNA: TGCGCCAGCAGCTTGGCCAGCGGGGGGCCCACCGGGGAGCTGTTTTTT

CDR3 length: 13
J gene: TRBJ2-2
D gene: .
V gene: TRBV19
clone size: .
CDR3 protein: CASSNLGTGELFF
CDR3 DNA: TGTGCCAGTAGCAACCTCGGAACCGGGGAGCTGTTTTTT

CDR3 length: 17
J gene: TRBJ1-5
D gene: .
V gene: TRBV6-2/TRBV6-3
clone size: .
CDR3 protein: CASSLGSGYGRNQPQHF
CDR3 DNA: TGTGCCAGCAGCCTAGGGTCAGGGTACGGTCGCAATCAGCCCCAGCATTTT

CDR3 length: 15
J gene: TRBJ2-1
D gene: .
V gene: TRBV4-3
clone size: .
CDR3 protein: CASSQVDSRDNEQFF
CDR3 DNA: TGCGCCAGCAGCCAAGTAGACTCCCGCGACAATGAGCAGTTCTTC

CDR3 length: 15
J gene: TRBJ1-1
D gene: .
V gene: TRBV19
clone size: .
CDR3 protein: CASSIVPDWNTEAFF
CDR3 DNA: TGTGCCAGTAGTATAGTTCCGGACTGGAACACTGAAGCTTTCTTT

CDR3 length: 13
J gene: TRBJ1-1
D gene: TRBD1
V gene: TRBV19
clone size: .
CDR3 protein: CASSFRTGKEAFF
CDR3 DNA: TGTGCCAGTAGTTTCAGGACAGGTAAAGAAGCTTTCTTT

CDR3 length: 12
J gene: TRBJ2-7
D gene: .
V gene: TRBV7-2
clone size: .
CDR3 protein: CASSPAGHEQYF
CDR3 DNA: TGTGCCAGCAGCCCCGCCGGCCACGAGCAGTACTTC

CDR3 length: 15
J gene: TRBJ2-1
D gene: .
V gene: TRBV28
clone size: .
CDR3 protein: CASSLVALRYNEQFF
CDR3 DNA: TGTGCCAGCAGCCTCGTGGCCTTGAGGTACAATGAGCAGTTCTTC

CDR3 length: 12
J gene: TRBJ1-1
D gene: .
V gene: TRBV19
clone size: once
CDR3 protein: CASRDGVTEAFF
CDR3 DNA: TGTGCCAGCCGGGACGGGGTCACTGAAGCTTTCTTT

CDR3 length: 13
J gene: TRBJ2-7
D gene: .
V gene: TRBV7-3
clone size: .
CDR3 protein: CASSLTYDGEQYF
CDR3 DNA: TGTGCCAGCAGCTTAACGTACGACGGGGAGCAGTACTTC

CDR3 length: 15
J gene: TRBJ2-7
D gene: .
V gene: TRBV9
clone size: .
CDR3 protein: CASSVEGLPSYEQYF
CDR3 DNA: TGTGCCAGCAGCGTAGAGGGGTTACCCTCCTACGAGCAGTACTTC

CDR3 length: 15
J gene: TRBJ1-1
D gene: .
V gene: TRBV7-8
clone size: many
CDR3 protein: CASSSEVLMNTEAFF
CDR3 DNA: TGTGCCAGCAGCTCAGAGGTATTGATGAACACTGAAGCTTTCTTT

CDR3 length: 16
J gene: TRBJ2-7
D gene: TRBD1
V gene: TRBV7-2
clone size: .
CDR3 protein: CASSDNGDRARYEQYF
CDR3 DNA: TGTGCCAGCAGCGATAACGGGGACAGGGCTAGATACGAGCAGTACTTC

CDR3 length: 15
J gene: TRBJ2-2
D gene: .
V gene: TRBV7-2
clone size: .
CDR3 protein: CASSLRGSNTGELFF
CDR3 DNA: TGTGCCAGCAGCTTAAGGGGATCGAACACCGGGGAGCTGTTTTTT

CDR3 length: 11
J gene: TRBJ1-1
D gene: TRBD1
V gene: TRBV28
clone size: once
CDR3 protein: CASSPDREVFF
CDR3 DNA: TGTGCCAGCAGTCCCGACAGGGAAGTTTTCTTT

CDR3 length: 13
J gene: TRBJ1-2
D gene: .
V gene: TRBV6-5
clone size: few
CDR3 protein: CASRQQGNYGYTF
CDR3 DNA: TGTGCCAGCAGACAACAGGGTAACTATGGCTACACCTTC

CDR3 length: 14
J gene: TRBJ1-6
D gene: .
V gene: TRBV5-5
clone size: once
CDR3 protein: CASSLGEHNSPLHF
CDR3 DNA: TGTGCCAGCAGCTTGGGAGAGCATAATTCACCCCTCCACTTT

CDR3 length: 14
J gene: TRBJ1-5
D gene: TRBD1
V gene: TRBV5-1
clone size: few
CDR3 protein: CASSLGQGGQPQHF
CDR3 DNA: TGCGCCAGCAGCTTGGGGCAGGGGGGCCAGCCCCAGCATTTT

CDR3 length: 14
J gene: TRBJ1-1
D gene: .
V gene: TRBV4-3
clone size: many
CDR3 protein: CASSLGGVDTEAFF
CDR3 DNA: TGCGCCAGCAGCCTCGGAGGGGTCGACACTGAAGCTTTCTTT

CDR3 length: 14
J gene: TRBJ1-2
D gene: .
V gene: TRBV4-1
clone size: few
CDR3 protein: CASSHGDGGYGYTF
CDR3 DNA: TGCGCCAGCAGCCACGGGGATGGTGGGTATGGCTACACCTTC

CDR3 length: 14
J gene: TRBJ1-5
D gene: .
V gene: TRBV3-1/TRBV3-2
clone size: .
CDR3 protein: CASSSTLSNQPQHF
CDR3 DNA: TGTGCCAGCAGCTCGACACTTAGCAATCAGCCCCAGCATTTT

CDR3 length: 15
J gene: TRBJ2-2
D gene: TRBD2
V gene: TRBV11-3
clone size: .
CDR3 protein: CASSPRAGATGELFF
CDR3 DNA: TGTGCCAGCAGCCCCCGCGCGGGAGCCACCGGGGAGCTGTTTTTT

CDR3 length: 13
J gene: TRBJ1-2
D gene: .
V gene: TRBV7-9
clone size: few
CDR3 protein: CASSPGFGYGYTF
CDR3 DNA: TGTGCCAGCAGCCCAGGGTTTGGGTATGGCTACACCTTC

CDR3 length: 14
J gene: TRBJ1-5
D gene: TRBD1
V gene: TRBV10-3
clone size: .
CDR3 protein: CAIRRQGGDQPQHF
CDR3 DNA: TGTGCCATCAGACGTCAGGGGGGGGATCAGCCCCAGCATTTT

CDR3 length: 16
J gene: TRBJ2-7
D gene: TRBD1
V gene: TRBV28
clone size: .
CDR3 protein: CASSFLGQGGGGEQYF
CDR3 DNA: TGTGCCAGCAGTTTCCTTGGACAGGGAGGAGGGGGGGAGCAGTACTTC

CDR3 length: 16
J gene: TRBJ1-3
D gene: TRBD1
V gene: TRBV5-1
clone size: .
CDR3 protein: CASSMGGTDSGNTIYF
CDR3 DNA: TGCGCCAGCAGCATGGGGGGGACAGACTCTGGAAACACCATATATTTT

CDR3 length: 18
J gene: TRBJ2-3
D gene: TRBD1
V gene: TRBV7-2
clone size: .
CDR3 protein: CASSFGTGDTLSTDTQYF
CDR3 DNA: TGTGCCAGCAGCTTTGGGACAGGCGACACACTAAGCACAGATACGCAGTATTTT

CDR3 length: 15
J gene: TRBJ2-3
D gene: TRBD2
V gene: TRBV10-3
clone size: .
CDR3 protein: CAISLAGGSTDTQYF
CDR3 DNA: TGTGCCATCAGCCTAGCGGGAGGGAGCACAGATACGCAGTATTTT

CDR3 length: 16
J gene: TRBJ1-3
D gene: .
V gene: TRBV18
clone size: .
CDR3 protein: CASSPSPQGIRNTIYF
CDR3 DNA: TGTGCCAGCTCACCATCCCCCCAGGGCATCCGAAACACCATATATTTT

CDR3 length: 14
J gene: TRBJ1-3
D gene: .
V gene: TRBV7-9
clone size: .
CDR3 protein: CASRKTRAGNTIYF
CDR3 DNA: TGTGCCAGCAGAAAGACCAGGGCTGGAAACACCATATATTTT